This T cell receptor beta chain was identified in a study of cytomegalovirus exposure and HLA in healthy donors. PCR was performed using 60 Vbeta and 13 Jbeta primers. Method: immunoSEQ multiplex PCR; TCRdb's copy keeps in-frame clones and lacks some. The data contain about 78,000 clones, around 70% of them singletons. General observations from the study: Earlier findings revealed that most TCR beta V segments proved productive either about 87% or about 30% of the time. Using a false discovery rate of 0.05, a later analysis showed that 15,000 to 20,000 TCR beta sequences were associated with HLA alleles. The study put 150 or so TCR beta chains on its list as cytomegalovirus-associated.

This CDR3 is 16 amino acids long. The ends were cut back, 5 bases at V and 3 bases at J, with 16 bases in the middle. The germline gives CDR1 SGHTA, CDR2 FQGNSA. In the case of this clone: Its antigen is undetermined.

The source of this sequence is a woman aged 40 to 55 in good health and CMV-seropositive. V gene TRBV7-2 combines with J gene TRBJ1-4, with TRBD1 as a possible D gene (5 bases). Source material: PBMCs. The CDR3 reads CASSLNRGGANEKLFF. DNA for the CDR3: TGTGCCAGCAGCCTGAATAGGGGAGGGGCTAATGAAAAACTGTTTTTT. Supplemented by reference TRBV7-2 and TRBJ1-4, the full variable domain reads GAGVSQSPSNKVTEKGKDVELRCDPISGHTALYWYRQSLGQGLEFLIYFQGNSAPDKSGLPSDRFSAERTGGSVSTLTIQRTQQEDSAVYLCASSLNRGGANEKLFFGSGTQLSVL.